This TCR beta chain is drawn from a study of CDR3 diversity in severe acne. TCRdb independently ran MiXCR on the PCR reads; one entry per CDR3 protein. The data hold about 90,000 distinct CDR3 sequences, with 45% to 50% observed a single time. This CDR3 has 16 residues. Germline values: CDR1 SGHVS, CDR2 FQNEAQ. The chain recombines TRBV7-8 with TRBJ2-7, with D possibly TRBD1 on 5 matching bases. The DNA end is a closer match to TRBJ2-1, so the J assignment may be wrong. Specimen: blood. The source of this sequence is a male donor in good health, serving as a control. DNA of the CDR3: TGTGCCAGCAGCTCCAGTCGTGACAGCACCTACAATGAGCAGTTCTTC. This encodes CASSSSRDSTYNEQFF.